This TCR beta chain was identified during a study of siplizumab effects on memory and regulatory T cells (dated by TCRdb to 2018 to 2020). For the wider study: The study looked at the effect of siplizumab, an anti-CD2 antibody, on alloreactive T-cell subsets in allogeneic mixed lymphocyte reactions made from human PBMCs.

Sorted unstimulated T cells, along with proliferating T cells recovered from mixed lymphocyte reactions, underwent TCRbeta CDR3 sequencing. Fresh whole blood from more than 9 HLA-typed healthy donors served as the source for isolating PBMCs. To map where alloreactive clones came from, CD4+ regulatory T cells in the unstimulated state were FACS-sorted. Summary of the overall study and its limitations: A naive or memory phenotype could not be assigned to roughly 75-97% of proliferating CD4+ or CD8+ clones. Siplizumab significantly lowered the cumulative frequency of alloreactive sequences that could be traced to unstimulated CD4+ memory T cells. The suppressive function of proliferating Tregs from siplizumab cultures was not functionally confirmed. Unstimulated naive T cells appeared to be more diverse than memory T cells, and naive cells seemed to make a substantial contribution to the alloresponse. Sequences below about 10^-5 frequency were poorly captured, so only a minor fraction of alloreactive clones could be mapped to unstimulated subsets. Among mappable alloreactive CD4+ clones, the Treg-derived fraction averaged 68.8% with siplizumab versus roughly 29% in control reactions.

As regards this clone: It has no known antigen specificity. No quality values exist for individual bases; no much larger clone is one base distant.

Receptor libraries were prepared by the immunoSEQ multiplex PCR assay. Approximately 100,000 TCR templates per sample were assayed on the deep sequencing platform. Genomic DNA extracted from sorted T cells was used for TCRbeta CDR3 sequencing. Processing in the source paper ran as follows. The R programming language was used for the clonal analysis of the TCRbeta CDR3 data. Unstimulated samples were compared with post-reaction CFSE-low samples to define alloreactive CD4+ and CD8+ clones. Regulatory or non-regulatory origin was assigned to alloreactive CD4+ clones by matching of sequences to sorted unstimulated Treg and non-Treg repertoires. The source is immuneACCESS, and TCRdb retained only in-frame sequences with V and J called. Part of the clones is not carried over; for the studies checked, unresolved V genes explain less than half of this, and the remainder is unexplained. The DNA gave D and trimming, while V, J and clone size come from that table. The sample includes about 110,000 clones, with just over 90% observed a single time. The top ten clonotypes cover approximately 0.75% of the sample.

Sequenced sample: Tregs sorted from blood. The receptor was isolated from a human donor in good health.

Here is the DNA: TGTGCCAGCAGCCCGGGAGGCGGGGGCCCCTCCTACAATGAGCAGTTCTTC. Translated, it gives CASSPGGGGPSYNEQFF. The chain couples TRBV11-3 to TRBJ2-1; TRBD2 might be the D gene, on 7 matching bases. The CDR3 sequence holds 17 residues, the cysteine and phenylalanine included. Only the CDR3 portion is preserved as DNA: 51 bases, with reading frame beginning at the first base. V is cut by 5 bases and J by 0 bases, and the space between the germline ends is 17 bases. The germline V gene specifies SGHNT as CDR1 and YENEEA as CDR2. With all but the CDR3 taken from the reference TRBV11-3 and TRBJ2-1 genes, the full variable domain is: EAGVVQSPRYKIIEKKQPVAFWCNPISGHNTLYWYLQNLGQGPELLIRYENEEAVDDSQLPKDRFSAERLKGVDSTLKIQPAELGDSAVYLCASSPGGGGPSYNEQFFGPGTRLTVL.